The 15 T cell receptor beta chains given below trace back to one sample, sequenced in a study of lung T cells in sarcoidosis with Löfgren's syndrome. MiXCR was run by TCRdb on the reads, yielding one entry per CDR3 protein. There are roughly 20,000 distinct CDR3 sequences in the sample; roughly 21% occur only once, and less than 5% lies in the top ten. Specimen: CD4+ T cells from PBMCs. The receptors here all came from a human donor with sarcoidosis (Löfgren's syndrome or another form), or a control subject (not recorded which).

V is TRBV20-1 and J is TRBJ2-1; 8 positions agree with TRBD2. This CDR3 has 13 amino acids. With V trimmed by 3 bases and J by 13 bases, 11 bases remained unmatched. The germline V gene encodes CDR1 DFQATT and CDR2 SNEGSKA (reference sequence). CDR3 amino acids: CSASGGAYSEQFF. The CDR3 DNA follows: TGCAGTGCTAGCGGGGGGGCCTACAGTGAACAGTTCTTC.

As to this clonotype: This sequence may be a read error, since a much larger clone differs from it by one base. The chain links TRBV10-1 to TRBJ2-7, with a possible D match to TRBD2 (5 bases). The V end lost 2 bases, the J end lost 8 bases, and 13 bases lay between the germline ends. The CDR3 covers 13 residues. Germline-derived CDR1 and CDR2 are WNHNN and SYGVQD (reference sequence). The chain's CDR3 is CASSESGIYKQYF. CDR3 nucleotide sequence: TGCGCCAGCAGTGAGAGCGGCATATACAAGCAGTACTTC.

This clonotype was detected only a few times. This sequence may be a read error, since a much larger clone differs from it by one base. The V call is TRBV28, the J call TRBJ1-2; D remains ambiguous. Looked up from germline, CDR1 is MDHEN and CDR2 is SYDVKM. V shed 7 bases and J shed 4 bases, with 10 bases lying between them. This CDR3 comprises 12 residues. Written as DNA, the CDR3 is TGTGCCAGCACTGCACCGAGCTATGGCTACACCTTC. Its translation: CASTAPSYGYTF.

The chain joins TRBV19 to TRBJ2-5; 9 bases fit TRBD1. Unmatched junction bases numbered 5, after V lost 2 bases and J lost 7 bases. CDR3 length: 14 residues. The germline gives CDR1 LNHDA, CDR2 SQIVND (reference sequence). CDR3 coding DNA: TGTGCCAGTAGTATAAGACAGGGGGGAGGGACCCAGTACTTC. The encoded protein is CASSIRQGGGTQYF. Using reference TRBV19 and TRBJ2-5 for the parts outside the CDR3, the full variable domain is DGGITQSPKYLFRKEGQNVTLSCEQNLNHDAMYWYRQDPGQGLRLIYYSQIVNDFQKGDIAEGYSVSREKKESFPLTVTSAQKNPTAFYLCASSIRQGGGTQYFGPGTRLLVL.

The chain employs TRBV12-3 or TRBV12-4 and TRBJ2-7, with TRBD1 matching 9 bases. The V gene end was trimmed by 3 bases and the J gene end by 0 bases; junction bases not matched to a gene: 3. The CDR3 spans 15 residues. The CDR3 spells CASSFGTGSSYEQYF. CDR3 bases: TGTGCCAGCAGTTTTGGGACAGGGAGCTCCTACGAGCAGTACTTC.

This clonotype is termed medium-sized. V gene TRBV6-1 combines with J gene TRBJ2-3; 8 bases map to TRBD2. Germline CDR1 is MNHNS and CDR2 is SASEGT. This CDR3 spans 15 amino acids. J was trimmed by 6 bases and V by 6 bases; bases with no gene match: 11. The CDR3 DNA follows: TGTGCCAGCAGCGACGTAGCGGGATTGCGGGATACGCAGTATTTT. It yields the protein CASSDVAGLRDTQYF.

In regard to this clonotype: This may come from a read error, since a much larger clone is one base off. The rearrangement joins TRBV14 to TRBJ2-1; 11 bases match TRBD2. Germline V gives CDR1 SGHDN, CDR2 FVKESK. Trimming removed 4 bases from V and 8 bases from J; junction bases left unmatched: 10. This CDR3 is 16 amino acids long. As DNA, the CDR3 is TGTGCCAGCAGCCGACGACTAGCGGGAAGGGTCGATGAGCAGTTCTTC. Its protein is CASSRRLAGRVDEQFF.

This clonotype showed up just a few times. A much larger clone is a single base away; this may be a read error. The rearrangement links TRBV7-2 to TRBJ1-1; D gene uncertain. The CDR3 sequence is 13 residues long. Germline CDR1 is SGHTA and CDR2 is FQGNSA. The DNA of the CDR3 is TGTGCCAGCAGCCCCAGAGGTTTCACTAAAGCTTTCTTT. Residues: CASSPRGFTKAFF.

About this clonotype itself: A read error may explain this, as a much larger clone is one base away. The genes are TRBV7-9 and TRBJ2-1; no definite D call. Germline values: CDR1 SEHNR, CDR2 FQNEAQ (reference sequence). The CDR3 is made up of 12 amino acids. V was shortened by 7 bases and J by 4 bases, with 8 bases between the two germline ends. CDR3: CASNFGYNEQFF. The CDR3 DNA follows: TGTGCCAGCAACTTTGGGTACAATGAGCAGTTCTTC.

Comment on this clonotype: Its ends do not fully match the called genes, so a read error is possible. The chain combines TRBV6-2 or TRBV6-3 with TRBJ1-1; D remains unclear. CDR1 and CDR2 (germline): MNHEY, SVGEGT. CDR3 length equals 14 residues. CDR3 protein: CASSYSSMNTGASF. Here the CDR3 DNA reads TGTGCCAGCAGTTACTCGAGCATGAACACTGGAGCTTCCTTT.

This clonotype came up many times. The chain uses TRBV4-3 and TRBJ2-3; D perhaps matches TRBD2 (6 bases). Germline V gene lookup returns CDR1 LGHNA and CDR2 YSLEER. The germline V and J ends were trimmed by 2 bases and 1 base, with 10 bases remaining between them. The length of the CDR3 is 15 residues. As DNA, the CDR3 is TGCGCCAGCAGCCAACAACCGGGGGGCACAGATACGCAGTATTTT. Translating it yields CASSQQPGGTDTQYF.

This clonotype was detected many times. V gene TRBV2 combines with J gene TRBJ2-1; D not resolved. Trimming took 0 bases from V and 2 from J, leaving 5 bases between them. The CDR3 is 14 amino acids. The germline V gene has CDR1 SNHLY and CDR2 FYNNEI. The CDR3 DNA reads TGTGCCAGCAGTGAAGCGCAGGCCTACAATGAGCAGTTCTTC. Encoded protein: CASSEAQAYNEQFF.

This clonotype was seen repeatedly, ten times or more. The chain uses TRBV20-1 and TRBJ2-1; TRBD2 matches 10 bases. The CDR3 sequence is 14 residues long. Trimming took 5 bases from V and 4 from J; bases not matched to a gene: 5. Per germline, CDR1 DFQATT and CDR2 SNEGSKA (reference sequence). CDR3 DNA: TGCAGTGCTTCAAGACTAGCGGGTTACAATGAGCAGTTCTTC. This translates into CSASRLAGYNEQFF.

This clonotype was picked up many times. The V call is TRBV30, the J call TRBJ1-3; D gene uncertain. V gave up 2 bases and J gave up 2 bases, with 4 bases separating them. Looked up from germline, CDR1 is GTSNPN and CDR2 is SVGIG (reference sequence). This CDR3 region has 12 residues. This chain's CDR3 is CAWSRTGNTIYF. DNA for the CDR3: TGTGCCTGGAGTCGGACTGGAAACACCATATATTTT. Together with reference TRBV30 and TRBJ1-3, the CDR3 gives the full variable domain: SQTIHQWPATLVQPVGSPLSLECTVEGTSNPNLYWYRQAAGRGLQLLFYSVGIGQISSEVPQNLSASRPQDRQFILSSKKLLLSDSGFYLCAWSRTGNTIYFGEGSWLTVV.

In regard to this clonotype: This could be a read error, since a much larger clone is one nucleotide away. V usage is TRBV28 and J usage is TRBJ2-5; tentatively, D is TRBD1 or TRBD2 (5 bases each). Per the germline V gene, CDR1 is MDHEN and CDR2 is SYDVKM. This CDR3 is built from 17 residues. CDR3 sequence (DNA): TGTGCCAGCGGTTTTCTCACCCCCCGGGACCGTGACGGGACCCAGTACTTC. It specifies CASGFLTPRDRDGTQYF.